One and the same sample provided the 17 T cell receptor beta chains below, sequenced in a study of beta chain features in type 1 diabetes. As every portion of the isolated RNA was reverse transcribed, the sequencing read expressed TCRB transcripts. This table comes from immunoSEQ multiplex PCR, and its TCRdb copy is limited to in-frame clones, with some not included. The sample includes approximately 340,000 clones, about 16% seen only once; the top ten take more than 0.015%. The sequencing sample was made of naive CD4+ T cells from blood. The source is a young woman in good health.

This clone was recorded a few times. V is TRBV10-3 and J is TRBJ2-5, with D possibly matching TRBD1 (5 bases). The germline CDR1 and CDR2 sequences are ENHRY and SYGVKD. The length of the CDR3 is 13 residues. V was clipped by 6 bases and J by 1 base, with 9 bases between them. CDR3 sequence: CAIREGVQETQYF. The CDR3 nucleotides read TGTGCCATCAGGGAAGGGGTCCAAGAGACCCAGTACTTC.

The chain employs TRBV7-2 and TRBJ2-7, with D unclear. The CDR3 contains 12 residues. Germline V CDR1 and CDR2: SGHTA, FQGNSA. Between the trimmed V and J ends, which lost 0 bases and 6 bases, there was a span of 6 bases. CDR3 residues: CASSLAGPEQYF. CDR3 bases: TGTGCCAGCAGCTTAGCTGGGCCCGAGCAGTACTTC.

This clone was seen more than once but under ten times. The chain joins TRBV5-4 to TRBJ2-2, with D unresolved. V was shortened by 4 bases and J by 2 bases, with 12 bases between the two germline ends. From germline, CDR1 is SGHNT and CDR2 YYREEE (reference sequence). CDR3 length equals 15 residues. CDR3 sequence: CASSRDTRNTGELFF. The CDR3 nucleotides read TGTGCCAGCAGCCGCGACACCAGAAACACCGGGGAGCTGTTTTTT. Combining the CDR3 with reference TRBV5-4 and TRBJ2-2 gives the whole variable domain ETGVTQSPTHLIKTRGQQVTLRCSSQSGHNTVSWYQQALGQGPQFIFQYYREEENGRGNFPPRFSGLQFPNYSSELNVNALELDDSALYLCASSRDTRNTGELFFGEGSRLTVL.

This clone appeared once. The chain uses TRBV27 and TRBJ2-7, with 10 bases that match TRBD1. From germline, CDR1 is MNHEY and CDR2 SMNVEV (reference sequence). This CDR3 has 13 residues. Trimming cost V 7 bases and J 3 bases; bases outside gene matches: 3. The CDR3 loop is CASTRTGGYEQYF. The CDR3 DNA reads TGTGCCAGCACCCGGACAGGGGGCTACGAGCAGTACTTC.

This clone was recorded a few times. This rearrangement joins TRBV30 to TRBJ2-7; D is uncertain. The length of the CDR3 is 13 residues. Per the germline V gene, CDR1 is GTSNPN and CDR2 is SVGIG (reference sequence). The germline V and J ends were trimmed by 2 bases and 3 bases, with 11 bases remaining between them. The CDR3 sequence: CAWSTNTGYEQYF. CDR3 bases: TGTGCCTGGAGTACTAACACTGGCTACGAGCAGTACTTC.

This clone occurred a few times. This chain links TRBV30 with TRBJ1-2; D remains unclear. CDR3 length: 11 amino acids. V lost 2 bases, J lost 8 bases, and 9 bases lay in between. Germline V CDR1 and CDR2: GTSNPN, SVGIG (reference sequence). CDR3: CAWSPSHGYTF. CDR3 nucleotide sequence: TGTGCCTGGAGTCCCTCACACGGCTACACCTTC.

This clone appeared a few times. Sequence at one end of the junction differs from germline and may be a read error. This chain links TRBV30 with TRBJ1-5; 7 bases align to TRBD1. CDR3 size: 13 residues. Germline CDR1 reads GTSNPN; CDR2 reads SVGIG (reference sequence). CDR3 sequence: CAWNRGRNRPQHF. DNA of the CDR3: TGTGCCTGGAACAGGGGAAGGAATCGGCCCCAGCATTTT.

A few counts support this clone. Here the CDR3 DNA reads TGTGCCTGGAGCCGTACCCTTAGCGGGAGGGCTGACGAGCAGTACTTC. This gives the protein CAWSRTLSGRADEQYF. The V gene is TRBV30, the J gene TRBJ2-7, with 11 bases aligning to TRBD2. Trimming at V came to 3 bases and at J to 5 bases, leaving 12 bases not matched to a gene. Germline V gene sequence: CDR1 GTSNPN, CDR2 SVGIG (reference sequence). The CDR3 length is 16 residues.

This rearrangement joins TRBV5-1 to TRBJ2-5; 14 bases are shared with TRBD2. V lost 4 bases and J lost 5; bases outside the gene matches: 10. Looked up from germline, CDR1 is SGHRS and CDR2 is YFSETQ. This CDR3 is 17 amino acids long. CDR3 DNA: TGCGCCAGCAGCGTGGCGACTAGCGGGAGGGGTCGGGAGACCCAGTACTTC. Translation gives CASSVATSGRGRETQYF.

This chain uses TRBV7-9 with TRBJ2-5, with TRBD1 matching 7 bases. This CDR3 has 15 residues. Germline CDR1 is SEHNR and CDR2 is FQNEAQ (reference sequence). V lost 5 bases and J lost 1; bases outside the gene matches: 7. The CDR3 is CASSQPGTVQETQYF. The CDR3 DNA is TGTGCCAGCAGCCAACCCGGGACAGTCCAAGAGACCCAGTACTTC. Complete variable domain (other parts from reference TRBV7-9 and TRBJ2-5): DTGVSQNPRHKITKRGQNVTFRCDPISEHNRLYWYRQTLGQGPEFLTYFQNEAQLEKSRLLSDRFSAERPKGSFSTLEIQRTEQGDSAMYLCASSQPGTVQETQYFGPGTRLLVL.

This chain links TRBV6-4 with TRBJ2-3; 11 bases fit TRBD1. The CDR3 has 15 amino acids. The V gene's germline CDR1 is MRHNA and CDR2 SNTAGT. J was trimmed by 6 bases and V by 4 bases; bases with no gene match: 6. The CDR3 protein is CASSVDRGPLDTQYF. The CDR3 DNA reads TGTGCCAGCAGTGTGGACAGGGGGCCCCTGGATACGCAGTATTTT.

This clone came up once. The rearrangement links TRBV21-1 to TRBJ2-1; the table calls TRBD2, which could not be checked here. TRBV21-1 is a documented pseudogene. The CDR3 totals 15 residues. The CDR3 nucleotides are TGTGCCAGCAGCAAGGTACTAGCGGGAGAGCGGGAGCAGTTCTTC. Amino acid sequence: CASSKVLAGEREQFF.

The chain is built from TRBV4-1 and TRBJ2-5; 7 bases match TRBD2. The CDR3 extends over 13 amino acids. The germline V gene has CDR1 MGHRA and CDR2 YSYEKL. J gave up 5 bases and V 4 bases, and 4 bases lay outside the gene matches. CDR3: CASSREGWETQYF. In DNA form, the CDR3 reads TGCGCCAGCAGCCGGGAGGGTTGGGAGACCCAGTACTTC.

V usage is TRBV30 and J usage is TRBJ1-2; 9 nucleotides match TRBD1. The CDR3 contains 14 residues. The V segment lost 3 bases and the J segment 2 bases; nucleotides outside the gene matches: 4. Germline loops: CDR1 GTSNPN, CDR2 SVGIG (reference sequence). CDR3 residues: CAWSEGQGNYGYTF. The CDR3 coding sequence is TGTGCCTGGAGCGAAGGACAGGGGAACTATGGCTACACCTTC.

Only a few counts were recorded for this clone. Other DNA sequences in the same sample also yield this CDR3. In DNA form, the CDR3 reads TGCGCCAGCAGCTTGGCGGCTAGCGGGAGTACAGATACGCAGTATTTT. This encodes CASSLAASGSTDTQYF. The chain couples TRBV5-1 to TRBJ2-3; the match to TRBD2 covers 10 bases. Germline V CDR1 and CDR2: SGHRS, YFSETQ. J lost 3 bases, V lost 0 bases, and 4 bases had no gene match. The length of the CDR3 is 16 residues.

CDR3 nucleotide sequence: TGCGCCAGCAGCTTAACAGATCACACTGAAGCTTTCTTT. This codes for CASSLTDHTEAFF. J is TRBJ1-1 and V is TRBV5-1; D is undetermined. This CDR3 spans 13 amino acids. The germline V gene encodes CDR1 SGHRS and CDR2 YFSETQ. Trimming cost V 2 bases and J 3 bases, with 8 bases left between them.

This clone came up a few times. CDR3 region: CASSVTGPHNEQFF. CDR3 coding DNA: TGTGCCAGCAGCGTGACAGGGCCCCACAATGAGCAGTTCTTC. The V and J genes are TRBV6-5 and TRBJ2-1, with 7 bases aligning to TRBD1. With 6 bases clipped from V and 5 bases from J, the junction kept 7 bases outside the gene matches. The CDR3 totals 14 residues. CDR1 and CDR2 from the germline V gene are MNHEY and SVGAGI.